This T cell receptor (beta chain) was retrieved from a study of T cell repertoires in cytomegalovirus infection. TCRdb re-called the reads with MiXCR, one entry per CDR3 protein. Here the sample spans approximately 500,000 distinct CDR3 sequences, approximately 15% being singletons. This clonotype has at least ten counts. Its antigen is still unknown. Overall study results and limits: HLA-C-restricted CMV-specific TCR beta clonotypes were dominant in the ex vivo response. The study identified carriers of CMV plus the relevant HLA from cumulative public TCR beta family frequency.

V lost 7 bases, J lost 6 bases, and 16 bases lay in between. The germline gives CDR1 MNHNY, CDR2 SVGAGI (reference sequence). The CDR3 totals 13 residues. The rearrangement joins TRBV6-6 to TRBJ2-7; D is unresolved. Sequenced input: CD8+ T cells from PBMCs. The receptor's source is a human donor in good health (CMV status not recorded). Some clones in this sample may be carry-over from other donors' samples. CDR3 amino acids: CASNQRNSVEQYF. CDR3 in DNA: TGTGCCAGCAACCAAAGGAACTCGGTCGAGCAGTACTTC.